These T cell receptor beta chains were read from a single sample in a study of T cells after yellow fever vaccination. TCRdb processed the 5' RACE reads anew with MiXCR; each CDR3 protein has one entry. The table includes 550,000 or so distinct CDR3 sequences, about 19% detected once. The source was PBMCs, collected 15 days after the yellow fever booster vaccination. Receptors were obtained from a man aged 30 to 45 who received the YFV17D yellow fever vaccine. CDR3s include the opening cysteine and the closing phenylalanine or tryptophan. Fields, in order: CDR3 protein, J gene, V gene.

CDR3aa: CASSPLAGLSYNEQFF
j_gene: TRBJ2-1
v_gene: TRBV27

CDR3aa: CSVEFGRHYNEQFF
j_gene: TRBJ2-1
v_gene: TRBV29-1

CDR3aa: CASSGMTGSTDTQYF
j_gene: TRBJ2-3
v_gene: TRBV10-1

CDR3aa: CASQSAGSSTEAFF
j_gene: TRBJ1-1
v_gene: TRBV27

CDR3aa: CASSWGSPADTQYF
j_gene: TRBJ2-3
v_gene: TRBV7-3

CDR3aa: CASSSGVPQETQYF
j_gene: TRBJ2-5
v_gene: TRBV5-1

CDR3aa: CASSDSSRGSQYF
j_gene: TRBJ2-5
v_gene: TRBV25-1

CDR3aa: CSAGKAGTANYEQYF
j_gene: TRBJ2-7
v_gene: TRBV20-1

CDR3aa: CASSWGQVGGGRQETQYF
j_gene: TRBJ2-5
v_gene: TRBV5-1

CDR3aa: CASSEKGMLYNEQFF
j_gene: TRBJ2-1
v_gene: TRBV12-3/TRBV12-4

CDR3aa: CASSTYRGVQETQYF
j_gene: TRBJ2-5
v_gene: TRBV7-7

CDR3aa: CASSYGERNEQFF
j_gene: TRBJ2-1
v_gene: TRBV6-2/TRBV6-3

CDR3aa: CASSLGRKPNTDTQYF
j_gene: TRBJ2-3
v_gene: TRBV7-2

CDR3aa: CASSQEAGGRNEQFF
j_gene: TRBJ2-1
v_gene: TRBV4-3

CDR3aa: CASSYLGQYEQYF
j_gene: TRBJ2-7
v_gene: TRBV6-5

CDR3aa: CASRGLRGQLEVTQYF
j_gene: TRBJ2-5
v_gene: TRBV6-1

CDR3aa: CASSGGGAVYEQYF
j_gene: TRBJ2-7
v_gene: TRBV7-2

CDR3aa: CARAPLSTDTQYF
j_gene: TRBJ2-3
v_gene: TRBV7-3

CDR3aa: CASSFLFGETQYF
j_gene: TRBJ2-5
v_gene: TRBV7-2

CDR3aa: CASGYLGQGYEQYF
j_gene: TRBJ2-7
v_gene: TRBV6-5